The source of this T cell receptor (beta chain) is a study of T-cell reconstitution after alpha-beta-depleted transplantation in children. With 2 bases removed from V and 1 base from J, the gap between germline ends came to 16 bases. Germline V lookup: CDR1 MNHEY, CDR2 SMNVEV (reference sequence). CDR3 length: 17 residues. Unique molecular identifiers tagged the TCRbeta library. Each CDR3 protein gets one entry after TCRdb re-called the PCR reads with MiXCR. The table has around 380,000 distinct CDR3 sequences, approximately 10% seen once. This clonotype was counted only a few times. The genes are TRBV27 and TRBJ2-3, with a weak D call TRBD2 (5 bases). This clonotype originated in a human donor who donated a stem cell graft to a child with acute myeloid leukemia. This material consisted of PBMCs from the stem cell graft donor, taken from the stem cell graft. CDR3 bases: TGTGCCAGCAGTTTAGAGGGCAGCCGGTGGGGCACAGATACGCAGTATTTT. It codes for CASSLEGSRWGTDTQYF.